What follows are 3 T cell receptor beta chains derived from one specimen sequenced in a study of cytomegalovirus exposure and HLA in healthy donors. The PCR employed 60 Vbeta primers together with 13 Jbeta primers. Profiling relied on immunoSEQ multiplex PCR, and the TCRdb table lists in-frame clones only, not all of them. The sample has 150,000 to 200,000 clones; less than 80% are singletons. The sequencing sample was made of PBMCs. These receptor sequences come from a man aged 35-49 years in good health and CMV-seronegative.

The V gene is TRBV25-1, the J gene TRBJ2-1, with a weak D call TRBD1 (7 bases). CDR3 length: 13 amino acids. Looked up from germline, CDR1 is MGHDK and CDR2 is SYGVNS. V was shortened by 6 bases and J by 6 bases, with 12 bases between the two germline ends. This CDR3 is CASSHQGGNEQFF. CDR3 coding DNA: TGTGCCAGCAGCCATCAGGGGGGCAATGAGCAGTTCTTC.

The V call is TRBV6-1, the J call TRBJ2-5; D call uncertain. Germline-derived CDR1 and CDR2 are MNHNS and SASEGT. Between the trimmed V and J ends, which lost 4 bases and 1 base, there was a span of 10 bases. CDR3 length: 14 residues. CDR3 bases: TGTGCCAGCAGTGTGGAAGACATCCAAGAGACCCAGTACTTC. Protein sequence: CASSVEDIQETQYF.

The rearrangement joins TRBV7-8 to TRBJ1-4, with 7 bases identical to TRBD1. From germline, CDR1 is SGHVS and CDR2 FQNEAQ. V dropped 7 bases and J dropped 2; count of bases not matched to a gene: 16. The CDR3 has 18 amino acids. The CDR3 protein is CASTQTRGGERTNEKLFF. CDR3 in DNA: TGTGCCAGCACTCAAACCAGAGGGGGCGAGAGGACTAATGAAAAACTGTTTTTT. Drawing the rest from reference TRBV7-8 and TRBJ1-4, the complete variable domain is GAGVSQSPRYKVAKRGQDVALRCDPISGHVSLFWYQQALGQGPEFLTYFQNEAQLDKSGLPSDRFFAERPEGSVSTLKIQRTQQEDSAVYLCASTQTRGGERTNEKLFFGSGTQLSVL.